The 31 T cell receptor beta chains given below trace back to one sample, sequenced in a study of radiation and T cells in renal cell carcinoma. As for time point: baseline pretreatment blood. The treatment here: 15 Gy SBRT to primary tumor, nephrectomy 4 weeks later. Assay: immunoSEQ multiplex PCR; the TCRdb copy retains only in-frame clones and omits some. The table has some 110,000 clones, roughly 80% seen once. The starting material was blood, obtained from a patient whose treatment included radiotherapy and nephrectomy. All receptors come from a woman in her sixties with renal cell carcinoma.

This clone was seen just once. The V and J genes are TRBV4-1 and TRBJ1-1, with TRBD1 as a possible D gene (5 bases). Trimming pared 3 bases from V and 7 bases from J, leaving 18 bases between. The V gene's germline CDR1 is MGHRA and CDR2 YSYEKL. CDR3 length: 15 amino acids. CDR3: CASSHPIGVVVEAFF. The CDR3 DNA reads as TGCGCCAGCAGCCATCCAATAGGGGTCGTTGTTGAAGCTTTCTTT.

The chain links TRBV19 to TRBJ1-2; TRBD1 matches at 9 bases. V lost 4 bases and J lost 7; bases outside the gene matches: 7. CDR3 length: 14 amino acids. Germline V gene sequence: CDR1 LNHDA, CDR2 SQIVND (reference sequence). The CDR3 sequence: CASSSPGQGSGYTF. In nucleotides, the CDR3 is TGTGCCAGTAGTAGCCCGGGACAGGGATCTGGCTACACCTTC.

The chain recombines TRBV7-3 with TRBJ2-3; 8 nucleotides agree with TRBD2. With V trimmed by 5 bases and J by 2 bases, 9 bases remained unmatched. CDR1 is SGHTA, CDR2 FQGTGA, per germline. This CDR3 has 16 amino acids. The CDR3 spells CASSHTGLGNTDTQYF. The DNA of the CDR3 is TGTGCCAGCAGCCACACGGGACTAGGAAACACAGATACGCAGTATTTT.

This rearrangement joins TRBV4-2 to TRBJ1-3; D perhaps matches TRBD1 (6 bases). Trimming shortened V by 0 bases and J by 0 bases, and 15 bases separated the two germline ends. Germline lookup yields CDR1 LGHNA and CDR2 YNFKEQ. This CDR3 is built from 18 residues. The CDR3 DNA reads TGTGCCAGCAGCCAAGACGGGGGCATGCCCTCCTCTGGAAACACCATATATTTT. Translated: CASSQDGGMPSSGNTIYF.

The V call is TRBV6-6, the J call TRBJ1-2; TRBD1 might be the D (5 bases). Germline V CDR1 and CDR2: MNHNY, SVGAGI (reference sequence). The CDR3 sequence is 14 residues long. V was trimmed by 0 bases and J by 4 bases, leaving 9 bases between them. CDR3 nucleotide sequence: TGTGCCAGCAGTTACTCGGGGCAGATCTATGGCTACACCTTC. Protein: CASSYSGQIYGYTF.

The CDR3 here is CASSNRNRYTF. The CDR3 bases are TGTGCCAGCAGCAACAGGAATCGCTACACCTTC. This rearrangement joins TRBV6-5 to TRBJ1-2; the D gene is possibly TRBD1 (5 bases). CDR1 is MNHEY, CDR2 SVGAGI, per germline. The V gene lost 6 bases and the J gene lost 9 bases, with 11 bases spanning the gap. The CDR3 spans 11 residues.

The genes are TRBV6-1 and TRBJ2-7; D is uncertain. CDR3 size: 14 residues. V lost 5 bases, J lost 5 bases, and 16 bases lay in between. Germline V lookup: CDR1 MNHNS, CDR2 SASEGT. CDR3 bases: TGTGCCAGCAGTAGACGTCAGGTTCGCGACGAGCAGTACTTC. Residues: CASSRRQVRDEQYF.

V and J are TRBV7-2 and TRBJ2-7, with 8 bases fitting TRBD1. Losses at the gene ends were 1 base for V and 3 bases for J; bases not matched to a gene: 5. From germline, CDR1 is SGHTA and CDR2 FQGNSA. The CDR3 contains 15 residues. CDR3 DNA: TGTGCCAGCAGCTTAGGAGGGACAGGCCACTACGAGCAGTACTTC. Its translation: CASSLGGTGHYEQYF.

The chain combines TRBV14 with TRBJ2-7; D uncertain. The ends were cut back, 0 bases at V and 3 bases at J, with 6 bases in the middle. Germline-derived CDR1 and CDR2 are SGHDN and FVKESK. The CDR3 consists of 13 residues. CDR3 coding DNA: TGTGCCAGCAGCCAAGATCGCCTCTACGAGCAGTACTTC. Encoded protein: CASSQDRLYEQYF.

The chain has TRBV11-3 and TRBJ2-7; 8 bases agree with TRBD2. The CDR3 totals 15 residues. Trimming took 4 bases from V and 2 from J; bases not matched to a gene: 7. CDR1 and CDR2 (germline): SGHNT, YENEEA. The CDR3 region is CASSYGLAPPYEQYF. CDR3 nucleotide sequence: TGTGCCAGCAGCTACGGACTAGCACCCCCCTACGAGCAGTACTTC.

This chain uses TRBV4-1 with TRBJ1-2; tentatively, D is TRBD1 (5 bases). Between the trimmed V and J ends, which lost 1 base and 4 bases, there was a span of 13 bases. Germline V gene data show CDR1 as MGHRA and CDR2 as YSYEKL. There are 15 residues in the CDR3. CDR3 in DNA: TGCGCCAGCAGCCAAGGGGACCTTCGGAGCTATGGCTACACCTTC. It is translated as CASSQGDLRSYGYTF.

V is TRBV21-1 and J is TRBJ2-7. TRBV21-1 is given as a pseudogene. The CDR3 spans 15 residues. In nucleotides, the CDR3 is TGTGCCAGCAGCAAAGGGGACGGAGGATCCTACGAGCAGTACTTC. Amino acids: CASSKGDGGSYEQYF.

The chain recombines TRBV21-1 with TRBJ1-5; the D segment call TRBD1 is taken from the table without a DNA check. TRBV21-1 corresponds to a pseudogene. This CDR3 region has 16 residues. The CDR3 sequence is CASSKDQQGVNQPQHF. The CDR3 DNA follows: TGTGCCAGCAGCAAGGACCAACAGGGGGTCAATCAGCCCCAGCATTTT.

The V call is TRBV4-3, the J call TRBJ2-7; TRBD1 matches 7 bases. This CDR3 contains 16 residues. V lost 0 bases to trimming and J lost 13 bases; unmatched junction nucleotides: 18. Germline CDR1 is LGHNA and CDR2 is YSLEER. CDR3: CASSQDSLRTGAHTYF. CDR3 coding DNA: TGCGCCAGCAGCCAAGATTCCCTTCGGACAGGAGCCCACACATACTTC.

This clone was detected once. This sequence joins TRBV19 and TRBJ2-3, with a possible D match to TRBD2 (7 bases). This CDR3 has 14 residues. Deletions cut 6 bases from V and 3 bases from J, with 13 bases between. Germline lookup yields CDR1 LNHDA and CDR2 SQIVND (reference sequence). The CDR3 bases are TGTGCCAGTAGGTACAGGGAGGGTACAGATACGCAGTATTTT. Protein product: CASRYREGTDTQYF.

The chain is built from TRBV10-3 and TRBJ2-7; 7 bases line up with TRBD1. Germline values: CDR1 ENHRY, CDR2 SYGVKD. J lost 3 bases, V lost 0 bases, and 2 bases had no gene match. CDR3 size: 14 residues. DNA for the CDR3: TGTGCCATCAGTGAGTCTGCAGGGGGCTACGAGCAGTACTTC. It codes for CAISESAGGYEQYF.

The gene calls are TRBV2 and TRBJ2-1; 8 bases are shared with TRBD1. The CDR3 length is 16 residues. The V gene's germline CDR1 is SNHLY and CDR2 FYNNEI. V lost 10 bases and J lost 5; bases outside the gene matches: 16. The CDR3 DNA is TGTGCCACCGCAGCGACCCGGACAGGGAACAACAATGAGCAGTTCTTC. As protein: CATAATRTGNNNEQFF.

In its sample, this clone was seen a few times. The genes are TRBV4-1 and TRBJ1-4, with unresolved D. The germline CDR1 and CDR2 sequences are MGHRA and YSYEKL. Trimming stripped 0 bases from V and 8 bases from J, with 13 bases between. The CDR3 extends over 15 amino acids. Here the CDR3 reads CASSQETREGEKLFF. CDR3 DNA sequence: TGCGCCAGCAGCCAAGAAACTAGGGAAGGGGAAAAACTGTTTTTT.

This clone was detected once. The rearrangement joins TRBV9 to TRBJ1-2; TRBD1 aligns across 8 bases. The length of the CDR3 is 14 residues. CDR1 and CDR2 from the germline V gene are SGDLS and YYNGEE. Trimming at V came to 5 bases and at J to 4 bases, leaving 7 bases not matched to a gene. CDR3 coding DNA: TGTGCCAGCAGTAACAGACAGGGGAGCTATGGCTACACCTTC. This gives the protein CASSNRQGSYGYTF.

This rearrangement joins TRBV28 to TRBJ1-2, with D hard to call. Trimming cost V 8 bases and J 4 bases, with 5 bases left between them. CDR3 length: 10 residues. Germline CDR1 is MDHEN and CDR2 is SYDVKM. The CDR3 spells CASFGYGYTF. In DNA, the CDR3 is TGTGCCAGCTTCGGCTATGGCTACACCTTC.

The rearrangement links TRBV2 to TRBJ2-1; possible D gene TRBD2, 6 bases. The V end lost 1 base, the J end lost 1 base, and 14 bases lay between the germline ends. The CDR3 runs 17 residues. Germline V CDR1 and CDR2: SNHLY, FYNNEI. The CDR3 DNA is TGTGCCAGCAGTGAAGAGGGTCAGGGACTTTCCTACAATGAGCAGTTCTTC. It is translated as CASSEEGQGLSYNEQFF.

The chain combines TRBV10-3 with TRBJ1-3; D is uncertain. CDR1 and CDR2 (germline): ENHRY, SYGVKD. The CDR3 is 14 amino acids. V lost 2 bases and J 0 bases, leaving 5 bases between the germline ends. In DNA form, the CDR3 reads TGTGCCATCAGTGAGAACAGCTCTGGAAACACCATATATTTT. Translation: CAISENSSGNTIYF.

This clone was picked up one time. The gene calls are TRBV6-5 and TRBJ1-5, with D hard to call. The CDR3 is made up of 14 amino acids. Trimming pared 2 bases from V and 2 bases from J, leaving 7 bases between. The germline V gene encodes CDR1 MNHEY and CDR2 SVGAGI. The CDR3 nucleotides read TGTGCCAGCAGTTACGGCGCTCGCAATCAGCCCCAGCATTTT. This translates into CASSYGARNQPQHF.

This clone was detected only a few times. In DNA, the CDR3 is TGTGCCACCGCCGGGCCTCAGGGAAACACCATATATTTT. Its protein product is CATAGPQGNTIYF. The J gene is TRBJ1-3, the V gene TRBV6-1; D is ambiguous. The CDR3 has 13 amino acids. The germline V gene encodes CDR1 MNHNS and CDR2 SASEGT. V lost 10 bases and J 4 bases, leaving 14 bases between the germline ends.

The V call is TRBV13, the J call TRBJ2-3; the match to TRBD1 covers 7 bases. The CDR3 runs to 16 residues. Germline V gene sequence: CDR1 PRHDT, CDR2 FYEKMQ (reference sequence). The trim removed 5 bases at V and 2 bases at J, leaving 10 bases unmatched. The CDR3 nucleotides are TGTGCCAGCAGCCTTCGACAGGGCATGAACACAGATACGCAGTATTTT. Translation gives CASSLRQGMNTDTQYF.

The V gene is TRBV15, the J gene TRBJ2-6; 7 positions match TRBD1. Germline CDR1 LNHNV, CDR2 YYDKDF (reference sequence). The CDR3 is 17 amino acids. V lost 1 base and J lost 4; bases outside the gene matches: 7. CDR3 in DNA: TGTGCCACCAGCAGAGCTCCAACAGGGGCAGGGGCCAACGTCCTGACTTTC. It encodes CATSRAPTGAGANVLTF.

The chain couples TRBV7-9 to TRBJ2-7; no clear D. This CDR3 has 14 amino acids. Germline CDR1 is SEHNR and CDR2 is FQNEAQ (reference sequence). Deletions cut 5 bases from V and 2 bases from J, with 13 bases between. The CDR3 loop reads CASSLTTDAYEQYF. The CDR3 nucleotides are TGTGCCAGCAGCCTAACAACAGACGCCTACGAGCAGTACTTC.

This chain connects TRBV5-1 to TRBJ1-2; D not certain. The V gene's germline CDR1 is SGHRS and CDR2 YFSETQ. V lost 4 bases and J lost 4, with 14 bases in between. This CDR3 contains 14 residues. CDR3 in amino acids: CASSPNSPAYGYTF. The CDR3 DNA follows: TGCGCCAGCAGCCCGAATAGTCCCGCCTATGGCTACACCTTC.

V and J are TRBV4-1 and TRBJ1-3; 9 bases agree with TRBD1. The CDR3 sequence is 21 residues long. The J segment lost 7 bases and the V segment lost 1 base, leaving 23 bases of the junction unmatched. CDR1 and CDR2 (germline): MGHRA, YSYEKL. The CDR3 DNA reads as TGCGCCAGCAGCCAAGTTCAGACGGGACAGGGCCGTCGAGGATCGTCCAACACCATATATTTT. Encoded protein: CASSQVQTGQGRRGSSNTIYF.

The gene calls are TRBV19 and TRBJ2-1, with D maybe TRBD1 (5 bases). In germline, CDR1 is LNHDA, CDR2 SQIVND (reference sequence). The CDR3 runs 16 residues. The germline V and J ends were trimmed by 3 bases and 5 bases, with 17 bases remaining between them. The CDR3 nucleotides read TGTGCCAGTAGTATTGGACAAGGCCTAAGGGACAATGAGCAGTTCTTC. It is translated as CASSIGQGLRDNEQFF.

The chain carries TRBV4-2 and TRBJ1-5; D not resolved. V lost 4 bases and J 0 bases, leaving 4 bases between the germline ends. There are 13 residues in the CDR3. Germline CDR1 and CDR2: LGHNA and YNFKEQ. For the CDR3, the DNA is TGTGCCAGCAGCCCAGATAGCAATCAGCCCCAGCATTTT. It encodes CASSPDSNQPQHF.